The TCR beta chain under discussion was sequenced for a study of blood T cell repertoires in COVID-19. Turning to the study itself: Sources were T cells, B-cell-depleted T cells, or PBMCs; the material itself was cDNA or gDNA.

Libraries were prepared by immunoSEQ multiplex PCR; TCRdb keeps only in-frame clonotypes and omits some of them. The profile shows fewer than 500,000 clones, more than 75% of them singletons. Ages ranged from about 18 to 100 years, with residence in fewer than 25 US areas. This clone was counted once. Unmatched junction bases numbered 4, after V lost 1 base and J lost 2 bases. Germline loops: CDR1 SGDLS, CDR2 YYNGEE. The CDR3 covers 15 residues. This receptor was obtained from a man younger than 45 who had recovered from COVID-19. The chain carries TRBV9 and TRBJ2-7, with TRBD1 matching over 9 bases. The sequenced material came from PBMCs or T cells enriched from blood (not recorded which). CDR3 DNA sequence: TGTGCCAGCAGCGTAAAGGGGACAGGGACCTACGAGCAGTACTTC. Amino acids: CASSVKGTGTYEQYF.